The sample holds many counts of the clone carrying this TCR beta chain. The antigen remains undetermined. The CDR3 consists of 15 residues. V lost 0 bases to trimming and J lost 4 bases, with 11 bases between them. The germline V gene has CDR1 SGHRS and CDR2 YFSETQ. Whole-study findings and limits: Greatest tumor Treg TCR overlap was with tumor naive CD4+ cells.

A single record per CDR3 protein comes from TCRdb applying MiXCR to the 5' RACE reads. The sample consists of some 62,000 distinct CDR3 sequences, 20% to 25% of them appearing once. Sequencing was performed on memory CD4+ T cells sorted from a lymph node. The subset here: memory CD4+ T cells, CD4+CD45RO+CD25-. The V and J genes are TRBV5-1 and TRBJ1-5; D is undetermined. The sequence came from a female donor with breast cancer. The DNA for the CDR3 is TGCGCCAGCAGCTTGGACCAAGGGATTAATCAGCCCCAGCATTTT. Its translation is CASSLDQGINQPQHF.